The count of the clone carrying this T cell receptor beta chain is one. This CDR3 has 14 amino acids. Germline V gene data show CDR1 as LNHDA and CDR2 as SQIVND (reference sequence). V lost 7 bases and J lost 2, with 14 bases in between. The data originate from a study of cytomegalovirus exposure and HLA in healthy donors. Both 60 Vbeta primers and 13 Jbeta primers went into the PCR. Assay: immunoSEQ multiplex PCR; the TCRdb copy retains only in-frame clones and omits some. The data contain around 160,000 clones, around 68% of them singletons. The specimen was PBMCs. This clonotype was sampled from a man aged 45-65 years in good health and CMV-seronegative. The J gene is TRBJ1-2, the V gene TRBV19; D is perhaps TRBD1 (6 bases). The CDR3 region has the DNA TGTGCCAGTAACGAGGGGGGGCCGAACTATGGCTACACCTTC. Encoded protein: CASNEGGPNYGYTF.